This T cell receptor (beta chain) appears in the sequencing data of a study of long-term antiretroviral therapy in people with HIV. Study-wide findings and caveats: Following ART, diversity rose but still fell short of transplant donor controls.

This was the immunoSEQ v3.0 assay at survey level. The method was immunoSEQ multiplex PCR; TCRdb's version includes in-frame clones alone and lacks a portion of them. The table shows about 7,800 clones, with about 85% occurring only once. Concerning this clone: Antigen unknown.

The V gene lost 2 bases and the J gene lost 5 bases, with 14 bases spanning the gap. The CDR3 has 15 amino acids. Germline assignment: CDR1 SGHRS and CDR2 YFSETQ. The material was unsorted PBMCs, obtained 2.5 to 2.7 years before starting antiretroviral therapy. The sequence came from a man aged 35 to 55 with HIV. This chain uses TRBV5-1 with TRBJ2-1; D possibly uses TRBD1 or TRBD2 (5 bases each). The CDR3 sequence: CASSFGTEGHNEQFF. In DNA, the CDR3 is TGCGCCAGCAGCTTCGGGACCGAGGGGCACAATGAGCAGTTCTTC.